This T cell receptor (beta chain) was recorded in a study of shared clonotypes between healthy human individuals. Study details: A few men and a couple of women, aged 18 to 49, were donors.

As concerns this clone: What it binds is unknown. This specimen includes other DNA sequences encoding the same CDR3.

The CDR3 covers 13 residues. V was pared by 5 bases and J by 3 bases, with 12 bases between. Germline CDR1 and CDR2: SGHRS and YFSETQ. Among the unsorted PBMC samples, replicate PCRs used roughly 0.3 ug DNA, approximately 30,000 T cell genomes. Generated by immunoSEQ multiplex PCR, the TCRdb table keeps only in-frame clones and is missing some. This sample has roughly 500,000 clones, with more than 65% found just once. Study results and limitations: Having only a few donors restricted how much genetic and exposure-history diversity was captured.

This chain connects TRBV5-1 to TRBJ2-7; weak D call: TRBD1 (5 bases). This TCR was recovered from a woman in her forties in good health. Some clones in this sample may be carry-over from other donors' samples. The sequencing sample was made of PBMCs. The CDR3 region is CASSFQGNYEQYF. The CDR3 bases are TGCGCCAGCAGTTTCCAGGGAAACTACGAGCAGTACTTC.